Shown below are 15 T cell receptor beta chains from a single sample sequenced in a study of T cell responses to AZD1222 COVID-19 vaccine. Sequencing was performed with immunoSEQ multiplex PCR; in TCRdb, only in-frame clones are kept and a portion is missing. The sample includes about 180,000 clones, over 85% of them seen just once. Here the sequenced sample was peripheral blood, taken 28 days after the second dose of the MenACWY control vaccine. The receptors shown here come from an adult who received the MenACWY meningococcal vaccine as a control.

V usage is TRBV5-1 and J usage is TRBJ1-6, with a tentative D call TRBD1 (5 bases). CDR1 and CDR2 (germline): SGHRS, YFSETQ. The V and J ends lost 4 bases and 0 bases respectively, with 14 bases between them. This CDR3 contains 17 residues. CDR3 protein: CASSRQSLSSYNSPLHF. DNA of the CDR3: TGCGCCAGCAGCCGACAGAGCTTAAGCTCCTATAATTCACCCCTCCACTTT.

The rearrangement joins TRBV6-5 to TRBJ1-3; D gene unclear. This CDR3 has 14 amino acids. Deletions cut 6 bases from V and 4 bases from J, with 13 bases between. In germline, CDR1 is MNHEY, CDR2 SVGAGI. The CDR3 coding sequence is TGTGCCAGCAGAAGTTTAGGGCTCGGAAACACCATATATTTT. Its translation is CASRSLGLGNTIYF.

The V and J genes are TRBV19 and TRBJ1-1; D is unresolved. V lost 5 bases and J 0 bases, leaving 19 bases between the germline ends. Germline loops: CDR1 LNHDA, CDR2 SQIVND (reference sequence). This CDR3 has 17 residues. CDR3 region: CASSPKGLLVLNTEAFF. The CDR3 DNA reads TGTGCCAGTAGTCCTAAGGGCTTGTTAGTACTGAACACTGAAGCTTTCTTT.

This clone appeared once. The chain carries TRBV10-3 and TRBJ2-7, with D perhaps TRBD2 (6 bases). This CDR3 has 12 residues. Germline values: CDR1 ENHRY, CDR2 SYGVKD. V lost 6 bases and J 2 bases, leaving 8 bases between the germline ends. The CDR3 DNA sequence: TGTGCCATCAGCGGCGGGGCCTACGAGCAGTACTTC. As protein: CAISGGAYEQYF.

J is TRBJ1-1 and V is TRBV7-2; D gene unclear. V dropped 1 base and J dropped 0 bases, with 15 bases sitting between them. This CDR3 has 17 residues. Per the germline V gene, CDR1 is SGHTA and CDR2 is FQGNSA. For the CDR3, the DNA is TGTGCCAGCAGCTTAGTAAGGGTTGTGGCTATGAACACTGAAGCTTTCTTT. It encodes CASSLVRVVAMNTEAFF.

This chain connects TRBV12-3 or TRBV12-4 to TRBJ1-4; D is unresolved. V dropped 5 bases and J dropped 8 bases, with 6 bases sitting between them. The CDR3 covers 11 residues. CDR3 sequence (DNA): TGTGCCAGCAGTCCGGGGGAAAAACTGTTTTTT. It yields the protein CASSPGEKLFF.

The chain joins TRBV7-2 to TRBJ1-2, with 9 bases identical to TRBD1. The trim removed 1 base at V and 5 bases at J, leaving 2 bases unmatched. Germline loops: CDR1 SGHTA, CDR2 FQGNSA. The CDR3 is 14 amino acids. Here the CDR3 reads CASSLGDRVYGYTF. The CDR3 coding sequence is TGTGCCAGCAGCTTAGGGGACAGGGTATATGGCTACACCTTC.

The chain uses TRBV19 and TRBJ1-5; D is ambiguous. CDR3 length equals 13 residues. Trimming pared 1 base from V and 7 bases from J, leaving 8 bases between. Germline V gene sequence: CDR1 LNHDA, CDR2 SQIVND (reference sequence). The DNA of the CDR3 is TGTGCCAGTAGTATAGGTGGGTTCCAGCCCCAGCATTTT. It specifies CASSIGGFQPQHF.

Remarks on this clone: Other DNA sequences in this specimen translate into the identical CDR3. The chain couples TRBV6-5 to TRBJ1-6; D may be TRBD1 (6 bases). In germline, CDR1 is MNHEY, CDR2 SVGAGI. The length of the CDR3 is 14 residues. V was cut by 6 bases and J by 6 bases, with 12 bases left in between. CDR3 coding DNA: TGTGCCAGCAGCCAGGACAGATTTAATTCACCCCTCCACTTT. This gives the protein CASSQDRFNSPLHF.

This chain connects TRBV2 to TRBJ1-5; D perhaps matches TRBD1 (5 bases). CDR3 length: 14 residues. In germline, CDR1 is SNHLY, CDR2 FYNNEI. Trimming cost V 7 bases and J 2 bases, with 12 bases left between them. In DNA form, the CDR3 reads TGTGCCAGCACAATCAGGGAAGGCAATCAGCCCCAGCATTTT. Protein product: CASTIREGNQPQHF.

The chain joins TRBV6-5 to TRBJ2-7; no clear D. CDR1 is MNHEY and CDR2 is SVGAGI in the germline V gene. This CDR3 region has 15 residues. V lost 0 bases and J lost 4, with 13 bases in between. In nucleotides, the CDR3 is TGTGCCAGCAGTTACTCGATTTTAAACAGTTACGAGCAGTACTTC. It codes for CASSYSILNSYEQYF.

The rearrangement links TRBV5-4 to TRBJ1-2; no clear D gene. The CDR3 loop spans 13 amino acids. The germline V and J ends were trimmed by 0 bases and 7 bases, with 10 bases remaining between them. Germline values: CDR1 SGHNT, CDR2 YYREEE (reference sequence). CDR3 sequence: CASSLVGIPGYTF. The CDR3 nucleotides read TGTGCCAGCAGCTTGGTGGGGATTCCTGGCTACACCTTC.

This CDR3 reads CASTGTVMNTEAFF. The DNA for the CDR3 is TGTGCCAGTACCGGGACAGTAATGAACACTGAAGCTTTCTTT. The V gene is TRBV6-1, the J gene TRBJ1-1, with 7 bases matching TRBD1. CDR1 is MNHNS and CDR2 is SASEGT in the germline V gene. This CDR3 has 14 amino acids. V trimming: 9 bases; J trimming: 0 bases; junction bases outside the gene matches: 7.

The gene calls are TRBV6-5 and TRBJ1-1; the match to TRBD1 covers 8 bases. Germline CDR1 reads MNHEY; CDR2 reads SVGAGI. The V gene end was trimmed by 6 bases and the J gene end by 3 bases; junction bases not matched to a gene: 9. This CDR3 has 15 residues. The CDR3: CASRRPWTGHTEAFF. Here the CDR3 DNA reads TGTGCCAGCAGACGCCCTTGGACAGGGCACACTGAAGCTTTCTTT.

In this sample, this clone turned up once. The rearrangement links TRBV4-3 to TRBJ2-1; no clear D. CDR3 length equals 15 residues. V lost 0 bases, J lost 5 bases, and 11 bases lay in between. The germline V gene has CDR1 LGHNA and CDR2 YSLEER. The CDR3 DNA is TGCGCCAGCAGCCAAGATTGGGGAAACGACAATGAGCAGTTCTTC. Residues: CASSQDWGNDNEQFF.